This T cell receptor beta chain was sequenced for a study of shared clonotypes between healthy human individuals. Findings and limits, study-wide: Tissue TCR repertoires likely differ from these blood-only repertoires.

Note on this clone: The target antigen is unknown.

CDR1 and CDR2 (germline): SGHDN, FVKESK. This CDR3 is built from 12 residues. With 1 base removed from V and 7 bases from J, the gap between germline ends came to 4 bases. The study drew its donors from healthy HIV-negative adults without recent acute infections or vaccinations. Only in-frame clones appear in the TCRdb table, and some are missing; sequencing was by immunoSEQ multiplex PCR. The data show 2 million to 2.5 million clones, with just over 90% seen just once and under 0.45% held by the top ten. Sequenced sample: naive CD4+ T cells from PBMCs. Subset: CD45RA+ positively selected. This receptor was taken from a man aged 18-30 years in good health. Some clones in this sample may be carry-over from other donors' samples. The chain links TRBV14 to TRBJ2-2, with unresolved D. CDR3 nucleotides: TGTGCCAGCAGCCAAGCTTTCGGGGAGCTGTTTTTT. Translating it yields CASSQAFGELFF.